The rows below give T cell receptor beta chains drawn from one sample of a study of patients and donors after allogeneic stem cell transplantation. TCRdb reprocessed the RT-PCR reads via MiXCR and lists one record per CDR3 protein. This sample has roughly 180,000 distinct CDR3 sequences, with 40% to 45% found just once. Sample: blood, either unsorted or a sorted T cell fraction (not recorded which). The receptors derive from a human donor who was either an allogeneic HSCT recipient or a stem cell or donor lymphocyte infusion donor (not recorded which). It is not recorded whose cells these are; they may come from a transplant donor. Each CDR3 is given with its conserved first and last residue. The order of the fields is D gene, clone size, V gene, J gene, CDR3 length, CDR3 protein, CDR3 DNA. A D gene is named only where the DNA matches it firmly. Clone size appears in some rows only: once, few, many, or a class for an expanded clone.

NA	few	TRBV3-1	TRBJ2-3	14	CASSQLGLSDTQYF	TGTGCCAGCAGCCAACTGGGGCTCTCAGATACGCAGTATTTT
TRBD1	few	TRBV6-5	TRBJ1-1	14	CASSTWTGRAEAFF	TGTGCCAGCAGTACATGGACAGGGAGGGCTGAAGCTTTCTTT
NA	NA	TRBV9	TRBJ2-1	13	CASSRGLYNEQFF	TGTGCCAGCAGCCGTGGACTGTACAATGAGCAGTTCTTC
NA	few	TRBV20-1	TRBJ1-1	13	CSARDSTNTEAFF	TGCAGTGCTAGAGATTCGACTAACACTGAAGCTTTCTTT
NA	once	TRBV5-6	TRBJ2-3	13	CASSLGSGDTQYF	TGTGCCAGCAGCTTGGGTAGCGGAGATACGCAGTATTTT
NA	few	TRBV20-1	TRBJ2-2	17	CSARDLMGASNTGELFF	TGCAGTGCTAGAGATCTTATGGGGGCGTCGAACACCGGGGAGCTGTTTTTT
NA	NA	TRBV28	TRBJ1-5	15	CASSLRRGGGQPQHF	TGTGCCAGCAGTTTAAGAAGAGGTGGAGGTCAGCCCCAGCATTTT
TRBD2	NA	TRBV20-1	TRBJ2-1	14	CSARTSLARDEQFF	TGCAGTGCTAGAACTTCACTAGCGCGCGATGAGCAGTTCTTC
NA	NA	TRBV29-1	TRBJ1-2	11	CSVETRDGYTF	TGCAGCGTTGAAACGAGGGATGGCTACACCTTC
NA	few	TRBV12-3/TRBV12-4	TRBJ2-7	12	CASSDDSYEQYF	TGTGCCAGCAGCGACGACAGCTACGAGCAGTACTTC
NA	NA	TRBV28	TRBJ2-1	15	CASRSDIISYNEQFF	TGTGCCAGCAGATCGGACATCATCTCCTACAATGAGCAGTTCTTC